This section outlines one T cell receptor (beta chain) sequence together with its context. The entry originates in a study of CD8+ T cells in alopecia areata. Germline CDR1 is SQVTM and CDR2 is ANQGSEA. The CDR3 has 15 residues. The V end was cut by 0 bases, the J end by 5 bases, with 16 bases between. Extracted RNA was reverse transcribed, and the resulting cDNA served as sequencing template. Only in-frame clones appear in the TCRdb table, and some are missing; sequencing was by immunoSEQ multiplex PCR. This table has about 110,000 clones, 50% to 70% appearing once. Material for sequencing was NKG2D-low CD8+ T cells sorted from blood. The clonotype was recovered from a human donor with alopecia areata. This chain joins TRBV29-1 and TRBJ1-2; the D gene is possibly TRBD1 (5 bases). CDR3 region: CSVEERRHRGYGYTF. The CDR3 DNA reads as TGCAGCGTTGAAGAACGCCGTCATCGGGGGTATGGCTACACCTTC.